This T cell receptor beta chain comes out of a study of shared clonotypes between healthy human individuals. Across the whole study: Three men and two women, aged 18 to 49, were donors.

Trimming pared 0 bases from V and 3 bases from J, leaving 9 bases between. Germline CDR1 and CDR2: SGHDN and FVKESK. The CDR3 is made up of 14 amino acids. Worth noting for this clone: Its antigen remains unknown.

Study results and limitations: Among non-shared clonotypes, generation probabilities were lower than among those shared by all four donors. Naive CD4 clonotypes overlapped across a few donors at roughly 4.5%. A limitation of the genetic and exposure-history diversity represented arose from few donors.

Repertoires were generated with immunoSEQ multiplex PCR, while TCRdb's copy carries only in-frame clones and drops some. The table lists millions of clones, 95% of them singletons, with more than 0.1% in the top ten. Sequencing input: naive CD4+ T cells sorted from blood. Subset meaning: CD45RA+ positively selected. This chain connects TRBV14 to TRBJ2-7; tentatively, D is TRBD1 (6 bases). This receptor was obtained from a man between 18 and 35 years old in good health. Here the CDR3 reads CASSQELGHYEQYF. In DNA, the CDR3 is TGTGCCAGCAGCCAAGAACTGGGACACTACGAGCAGTACTTC.